This T cell receptor beta chain was sequenced in a study of cytomegalovirus exposure and HLA in healthy donors. The study's findings and limits: Later, TCR association rates were found to vary by HLA locus, highest for DRB1 and lowest for HLA-C. A later analysis showed HLA-associated TCR beta chains outstripping equally common others in clonal expansion. A missense variant in DCLRE1C was later tied to TCR beta V- and J-gene trimming.

The PCR used 60 Vbeta and 13 Jbeta primers. Generated by immunoSEQ multiplex PCR, the TCRdb table keeps only in-frame clones and is missing some. The sample records 90,000 to 120,000 clones, about 74% being singletons. The J segment lost 4 bases and the V segment lost 9 bases, leaving 5 bases of the junction unmatched. The CDR3 length is 12 residues. Per the germline V gene, CDR1 is LNHDA and CDR2 is SQIVND (reference sequence). Comments on this clone: Its cognate antigen is unknown.

The TCR originated in a woman aged 40 to 50 in good health and CMV-seropositive. Specimen: PBMCs. The rearrangement uses TRBV19 and TRBJ2-7; 8 nucleotides align to TRBD1. The DNA of the CDR3 is TGTGCCAGGAGGACAGGGCTATACGAGCAGTACTTC. It specifies CARRTGLYEQYF. Combining the CDR3 with reference TRBV19 and TRBJ2-7 gives the whole variable domain DGGITQSPKYLFRKEGQNVTLSCEQNLNHDAMYWYRQDPGQGLRLIYYSQIVNDFQKGDIAEGYSVSREKKESFPLTVTSAQKNPTAFYLCARRTGLYEQYFGPGTRLTVT.